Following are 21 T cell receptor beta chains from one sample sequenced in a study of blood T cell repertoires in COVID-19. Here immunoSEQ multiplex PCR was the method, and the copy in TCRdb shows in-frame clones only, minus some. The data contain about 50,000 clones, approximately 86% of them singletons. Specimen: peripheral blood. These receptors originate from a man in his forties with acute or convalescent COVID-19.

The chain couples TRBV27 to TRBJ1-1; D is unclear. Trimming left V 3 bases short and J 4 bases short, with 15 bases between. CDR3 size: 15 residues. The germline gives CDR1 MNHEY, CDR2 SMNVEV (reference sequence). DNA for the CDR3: TGTGCCAGCAGTTTCAAGTGTGCTGCGGGCACTGAAGCTTTCTTT. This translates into CASSFKCAAGTEAFF.

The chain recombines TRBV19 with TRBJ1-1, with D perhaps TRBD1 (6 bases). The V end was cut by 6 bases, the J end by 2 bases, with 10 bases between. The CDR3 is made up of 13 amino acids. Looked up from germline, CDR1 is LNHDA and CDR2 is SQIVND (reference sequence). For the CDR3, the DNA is TGTGCCAGTAGGGGCAGGGGAAACACTGAAGCTTTCTTT. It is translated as CASRGRGNTEAFF.

In DNA, the CDR3 is TGTGCCAGCAGCTTCCGGGACAGGCGTGCTAACTATGGCTACACCTTC. It codes for CASSFRDRRANYGYTF. This chain joins TRBV5-6 and TRBJ1-2, with TRBD1 matching 8 bases. Germline loops: CDR1 SGHDT, CDR2 YYEEEE. V gave up 2 bases and J gave up 0 bases; unmatched junction bases: 6. The CDR3 sequence is 16 residues long. Full variable domain (rest looked up from reference TRBV5-6 and TRBJ1-2): DAGVTQSPTHLIKTRGQQVTLRCSPKSGHDTVSWYQQALGQGPQFIFQYYEEEERQRGNFPDRFSGHQFPNYSSELNVNALLLGDSALYLCASSFRDRRANYGYTFGSGTRLTVV.

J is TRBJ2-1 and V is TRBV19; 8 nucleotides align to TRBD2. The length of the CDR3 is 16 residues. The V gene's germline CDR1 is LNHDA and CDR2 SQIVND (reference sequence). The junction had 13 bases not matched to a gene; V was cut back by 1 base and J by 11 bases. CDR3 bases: TGTGCCAGTAGTATAGGTTCGGGACTAGGAGGAAATAAGCAGTTCTTC. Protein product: CASSIGSGLGGNKQFF.

The CDR3 sequence is CASSVSRVEQYV. The CDR3 DNA sequence: TGTGCCAGCAGTGTATCCAGGGTCGAGCAGTACGTC. The chain links TRBV2 to TRBJ2-7; a weak D match, TRBD1 (5 bases). Per the germline V gene, CDR1 is SNHLY and CDR2 is FYNNEI. This CDR3 has 12 residues. V was cut by 4 bases and J by 6 bases, with 10 bases left in between.

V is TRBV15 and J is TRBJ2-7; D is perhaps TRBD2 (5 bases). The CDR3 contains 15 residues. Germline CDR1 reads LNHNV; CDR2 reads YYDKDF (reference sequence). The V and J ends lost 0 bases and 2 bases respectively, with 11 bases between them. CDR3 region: CATSRDREGAYEQYF. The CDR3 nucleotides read TGTGCCACCAGCAGAGACCGGGAAGGAGCCTACGAGCAGTACTTC.

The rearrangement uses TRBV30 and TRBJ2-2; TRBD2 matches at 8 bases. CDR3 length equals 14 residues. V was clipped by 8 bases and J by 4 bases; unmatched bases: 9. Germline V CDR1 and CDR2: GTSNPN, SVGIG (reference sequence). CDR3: CARSGSQVTGELFF. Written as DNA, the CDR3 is TGTGCCAGAAGCGGGAGTCAGGTCACCGGGGAGCTGTTTTTT.

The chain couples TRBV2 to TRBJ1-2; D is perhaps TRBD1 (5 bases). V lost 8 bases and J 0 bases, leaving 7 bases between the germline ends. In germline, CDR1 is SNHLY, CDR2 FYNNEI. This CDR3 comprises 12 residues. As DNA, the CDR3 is TGTGCCAGCGACAGAGCTAACTATGGCTACACCTTC. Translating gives CASDRANYGYTF.

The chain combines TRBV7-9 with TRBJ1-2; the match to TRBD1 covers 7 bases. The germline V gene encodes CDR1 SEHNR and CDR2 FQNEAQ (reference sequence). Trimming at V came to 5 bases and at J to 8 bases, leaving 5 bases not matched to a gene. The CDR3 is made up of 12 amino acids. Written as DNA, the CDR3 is TGTGCCAGCAGCCCCGCAGGGGGGGGCTACACCTTC. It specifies CASSPAGGGYTF. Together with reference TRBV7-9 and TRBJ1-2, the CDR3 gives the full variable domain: DTGVSQNPRHKITKRGQNVTFRCDPISEHNRLYWYRQTLGQGPEFLTYFQNEAQLEKSRLLSDRFSAERPKGSFSTLEIQRTEQGDSAMYLCASSPAGGGYTFGSGTRLTVV.

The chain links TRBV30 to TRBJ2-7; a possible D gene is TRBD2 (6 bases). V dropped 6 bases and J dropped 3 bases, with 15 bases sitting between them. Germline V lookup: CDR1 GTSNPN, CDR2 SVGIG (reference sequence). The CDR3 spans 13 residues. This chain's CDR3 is CACLRDSSYEQYF. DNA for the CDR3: TGTGCCTGTCTCCGGGACTCCAGCTACGAGCAGTACTTC.

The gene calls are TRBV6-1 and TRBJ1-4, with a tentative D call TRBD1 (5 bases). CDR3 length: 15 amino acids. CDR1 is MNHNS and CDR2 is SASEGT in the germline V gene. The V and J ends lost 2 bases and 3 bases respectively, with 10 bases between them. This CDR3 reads CASSEWPGPNEKLFF. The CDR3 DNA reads TGTGCCAGCAGTGAATGGCCAGGGCCTAATGAAAAACTGTTTTTT.

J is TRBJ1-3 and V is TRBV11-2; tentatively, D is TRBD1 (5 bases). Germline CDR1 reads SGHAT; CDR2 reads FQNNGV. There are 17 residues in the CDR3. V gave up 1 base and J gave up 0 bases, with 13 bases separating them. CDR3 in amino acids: CASSLGAGPRSGNTIYF. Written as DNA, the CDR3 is TGTGCCAGCAGCTTAGGGGCAGGGCCTCGCTCTGGAAACACCATATATTTT.

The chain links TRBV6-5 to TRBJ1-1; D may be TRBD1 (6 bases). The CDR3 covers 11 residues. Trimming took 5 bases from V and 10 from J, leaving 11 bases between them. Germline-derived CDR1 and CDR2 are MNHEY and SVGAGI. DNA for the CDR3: TGTGCCAGCAGTACCCAGGGGAGAGCTTTCTTT. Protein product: CASSTQGRAFF.

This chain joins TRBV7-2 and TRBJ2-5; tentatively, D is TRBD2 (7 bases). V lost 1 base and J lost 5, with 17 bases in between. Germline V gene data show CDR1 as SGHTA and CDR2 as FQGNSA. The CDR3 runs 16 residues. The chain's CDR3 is CASSLGSRGAKETQYF. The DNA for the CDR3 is TGTGCCAGCAGCTTAGGGTCCCGGGGGGCAAAGGAGACCCAGTACTTC.

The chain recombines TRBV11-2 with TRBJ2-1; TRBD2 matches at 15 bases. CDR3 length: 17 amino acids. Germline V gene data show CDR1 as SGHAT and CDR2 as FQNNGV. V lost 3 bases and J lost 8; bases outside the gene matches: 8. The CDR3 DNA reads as TGTGCCAGCAGCTTCGGACTAGCGGGAGGGCCTCGGGATGAGCAGTTCTTC. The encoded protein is CASSFGLAGGPRDEQFF.

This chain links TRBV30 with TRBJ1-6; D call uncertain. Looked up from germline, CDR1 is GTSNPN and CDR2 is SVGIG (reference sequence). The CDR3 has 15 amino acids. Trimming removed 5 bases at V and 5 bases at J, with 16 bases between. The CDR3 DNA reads TGTGCCTGGTCGCCTCCAGGTATCAATAATTCACCCCTCCACTTT. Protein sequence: CAWSPPGINNSPLHF.

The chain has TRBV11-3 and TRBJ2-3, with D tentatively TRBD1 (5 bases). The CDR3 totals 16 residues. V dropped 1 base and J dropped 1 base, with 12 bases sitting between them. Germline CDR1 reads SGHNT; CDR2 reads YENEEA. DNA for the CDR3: TGTGCCAGCAGCTTAGGGGGCGGAACACGCACAGATACGCAGTATTTT. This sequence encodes CASSLGGGTRTDTQYF.

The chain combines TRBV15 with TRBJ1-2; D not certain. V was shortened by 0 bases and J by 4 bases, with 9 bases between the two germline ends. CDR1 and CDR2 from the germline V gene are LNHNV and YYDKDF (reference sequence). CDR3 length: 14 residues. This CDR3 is CATSRDLASYGYTF. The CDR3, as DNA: TGTGCCACCAGCAGAGATCTAGCCAGCTATGGCTACACCTTC.

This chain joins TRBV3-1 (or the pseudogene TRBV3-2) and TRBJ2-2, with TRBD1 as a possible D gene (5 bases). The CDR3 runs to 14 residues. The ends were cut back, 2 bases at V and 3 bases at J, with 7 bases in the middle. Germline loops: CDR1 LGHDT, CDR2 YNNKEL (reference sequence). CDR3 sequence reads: CASSQNRHTGELFF. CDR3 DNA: TGTGCCAGCAGCCAAAACAGGCACACCGGGGAGCTGTTTTTT.

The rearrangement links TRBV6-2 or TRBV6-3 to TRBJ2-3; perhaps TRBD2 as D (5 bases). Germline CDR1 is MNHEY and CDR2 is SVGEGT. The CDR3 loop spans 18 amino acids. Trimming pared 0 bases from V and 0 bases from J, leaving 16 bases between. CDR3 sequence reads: CASSYSNGLTISTDTQYF. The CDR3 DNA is TGTGCCAGCAGTTACTCGAACGGACTGACGATTAGCACAGATACGCAGTATTTT.

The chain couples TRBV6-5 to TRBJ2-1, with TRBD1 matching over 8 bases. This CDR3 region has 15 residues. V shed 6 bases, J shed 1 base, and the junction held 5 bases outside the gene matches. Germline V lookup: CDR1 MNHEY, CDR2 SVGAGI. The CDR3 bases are TGTGCCAGCAGCAGACAGGGGAAGTCCTACAATGAGCAGTTCTTC. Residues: CASSRQGKSYNEQFF.